The present TCR beta chain was sequenced within a study of cytomegalovirus exposure and HLA in healthy donors (dated 2017 in TCRdb). Looking at the study overall: An earlier analysis of 587 of the donors reported 276 Gb of sequence data and about 120 million unique TCR beta sequences obtained from 180 million or so T cells. Roughly 320 gigabases of sequencing data and 70 million to 100 million unique TCR sequences made up an early release that covered approximately 650 HLA-typed donors. Among the roughly 400 genotyped donors, around 81% belonged to the genetic ancestry cluster associated with self-reported Caucasian donors. The aim of the study was to test whether cataloging public T cell receptors could identify signatures of past pathogen exposure. Using immunosequencing, the study profiled T cell repertoires from approximately 700 subjects and related those repertoires to cytomegalovirus serostatus. Along with the approximately 650-subject first cohort, a separate validation cohort of over a hundred different subjects was used. The study combined high-throughput TCR immunosequencing, statistical association of individual TCRs with disease status, and machine learning to predict cytomegalovirus infection status. A later analysis re-analyzed previously published TCR beta repertoires from roughly 600 donors and added high-resolution HLA genotyping to study TCR occurrence patterns. In the later analysis, no new phenotypic data were used to find candidate immune exposures; instead, reliance was placed on TCR beta sequences and their occurrence across donors. An earlier analysis of some 600 of the donors applied high-throughput TCR beta sequencing to assess whether each TCR beta V gene segment acted as functional or pseudogenic. Alongside the repertoire data, information on donor age, sex, ethnicity and CMV serostatus was compiled. Genome-wide SNP genotypes for about 65% of the 666 donors were used in a later genetic analysis, which treated that subset as a discovery cohort. Every repertoire in the discovery cohort had been generated on one and the same sequencing platform. Both class I and class II loci were covered by HLA typing, at four-digit resolution. Typing coverage differed by locus: A, B, C, DRB1 and DQB1 were typed in roughly 620-630 donors, DQA1 in roughly 510, DPA1 in around 600, and DPB1 in just under 490. Because of strong linkage in the cohort, a handful of DR-DQ haplotypes were treated as single units for association and clustering. Across some 400 genotyped donors of the cohort, an average of approximately 240,000 unique TCR beta nucleotide sequences per donor were sequenced, and roughly a sixth of those sequences were non-productive. The full study reports these points: Sequencing depth was assumed to be roughly uniform across donors in the presence/absence analyses, though that assumption may not hold. It was suggested by the authors that the approach could potentially be generalized to other disease states and immunological phenotypes. The only immune exposure information available for the cohort was CMV serostatus. The cohort was sequenced for TCR beta chains only, and without alpha or paired-chain data the features that could be detected were limited. In the study, 150 to 200 TCR beta chains were listed as associated with cytomegalovirus. A later analysis found that TCR association rates varied across HLA loci, with DRB1 alleles showing the most associated TCRs and HLA-C alleles the fewest. The classifier was reported to diagnose cytomegalovirus status with high specificity and sensitivity in both the original and validation cohorts. A few of the identified cytomegalovirus-associated TCR beta chains were confirmed in vitro to be specific for cytomegalovirus antigens. In a later genetic analysis, a missense DCLRE1C variant was associated with V-gene and J-gene trimming of TCR beta chains, and the association was replicated in an independent cohort. A group of highly shared sequence variants was considered likely to be a technical artifact of the sequencing pipeline. A further reported finding was that TCR beta sequences accurately predicted the HLA-A and HLA-B alleles for most subjects in the first cohort. Linkage disequilibrium might explain the correlated functional status among segregating V segments, but an unknown experimental factor could not be ruled out. Because the 87-base-pair reads could not distinguish some IMGT-functional V segments, including TRBV6-2 and TRBV6-3, those segments were excluded. A later genetic analysis reported fewer N-insertions in productive TCRs among donors in an Asian-associated ancestry cluster than the roughly 700-donor mean. Most TCR sequences were seen in very few donors, while some public TCRs were found in many individuals. Because HLA typing was missing for some donors at each locus, association tests included only the typed subset. Several of the top co-occurrence clusters appeared to be linked to parvovirus B19, influenza, CMV and Epstein-Barr virus, according to a later analysis. In an earlier analysis of some 640 of the donors, most TCR beta V segments were observed in productive rearrangements about 87% or about 30% of the time, broadly matching IMGT annotations. When HLA alleles, especially DR and DQ, strongly co-occurred, attributing TCR associations to individual alleles was difficult. A later analysis found that most CMV-associated TCR beta chains appeared HLA-restricted, with HLA associations seemingly driven largely by CMV exposure. Specific HLA alleles were associated with 15,000 to 20,000 TCR beta sequences at a false discovery rate of 0.05 in a later analysis. Roughly 17 rarely observed V segments, including chromosome 9 orphons, were excluded from the earlier analysis of several hundred of the donors because counts were too low. Compared with equally common non-associated chains, HLA-associated TCR beta chains in a later analysis were more clonally expanded and had lower generation probabilities.

In total, 630 or so healthy bone marrow donors made up the cohort. Cohort members were all nominally healthy when sampled, although unrecorded immune exposures were likely present. The donor tested CMV seronegative, placing the donor among the 350 to 400 seronegative members of the cohort. Each donor provided a peripheral blood sample, and peripheral blood mononuclear cells were used for TCR beta sequencing. The Qiagen DNeasy Blood Extraction Kit was used to extract genomic DNA from the blood cell samples. Sequences LNHNV (CDR1) and YYDKDF (CDR2) are obtained from the germline V gene (reference sequence). V is pared back by 9 bases and J by 5 bases, with 10 bases lying between the germline termini. CDR3 length: 11 amino acids, cysteine to phenylalanine. The CDR3 DNA has 33 bases and is translated from base 1. To note about this clone: It lacks a known antigen. The sample holds no much larger clone one base away, and base qualities are not on file.

Libraries were made using the immunoSEQ multiplex PCR assay. For the multiplex PCR, a mixture combining 60 forward primers for TCR Vbeta segments and 13 reverse primers for TCR Jbeta segments was used. A multiplex PCR assay on genomic DNA amplified the CDR3 region of rearranged TCR beta genes. The amplified TCR beta libraries were sequenced on the Illumina HiSeq System as 87-base-pair reads. The original pipeline was this. A later analysis counted tens of millions of unique TCR beta chains across the 666 repertoires, and some 11 million of these chains were shared by at least two donors. Raw reads were error-corrected and collapsed into unique sequences with a nearest-neighbor algorithm that merged closely related sequences to remove PCR and sequencing errors. V, D and J gene segments were assigned by aligning CDR3 sequences to IMGT reference sequences. Each retained sequence needed at least a six-nucleotide match to both a V gene segment and a J gene segment. A rearrangement was called productive if the CDR3 had no stop codons and remained in frame with V and J, and every other rearrangement was called non-productive. CDR3 was defined according to IMGT convention as the region running from the second conserved V-encoded cysteine to the conserved J-encoded phenylalanine. The earlier analysis of about 570 of the donors excluded any sequence lacking an unambiguous match to a single V gene segment. In an earlier analysis of 587 of the donors, V segments were called functional above 56.7% productive rearrangements and were called segregating when the between-donor standard deviation exceeded 5%. A statistical classification framework was built for diagnosing cytomegalovirus status from the catalog of TCR beta chain sequences. In a later analysis, TCR nucleotide sequences were compared against IMGT/GENE-DB human TR gene sequences so that V and J genes could be assigned. In a later analysis, CDR3 sequences and most-parsimonious VDJ recombination scenarios were assigned using the TCRdist pipeline. In a later analysis, every TCR beta chain was defined by the combination of its CDR3 amino acid sequence and its V-gene family, and reads without a unique V-gene family were dropped. In a later analysis, approximately 590 highly shared, low-generation-probability nucleotide sequences were removed to address suspected cross-contamination and a sequencing artifact. A later analysis calculated a clonal expansion index for each public chain from normalized within-repertoire ranks of inferred template counts. Generation probabilities in a later analysis came from a VDJ recombination model fitted to out-of-frame rearrangements, and those results were checked against IGoR. In a later analysis, TCR-TCR, TCR-HLA and TCR-CMV co-occurrence was scored with hypergeometric tests, and a repertoire-size bias correction was applied to TCR pairs. A later analysis estimated false discovery rates by permuting HLA or CMV assignments 20 times. In a later analysis, co-occurring TCRs were grouped with DBSCAN, and TCRdist sequence similarity was added when clustering was performed within HLA-allele-positive subsets. Repertoires with fewer than 30,000 or more than 120,000 public chains were left out of co-occurrence clustering, as were five repertoires with anomalous nucleotide sharing. TCRdb retrieved this table from immuneACCESS and kept in-frame rearrangements only. Not all clones are present; in checked studies, unresolved V genes account for under half, and no reason is known for the remainder. The V and J calls and the clone size are those of that table, but D and trimming were determined from the DNA. The sample table lists some 180,000 clones, 77% of them with a count of one. Together, the top ten hold about 1.5% of the sample.

This sequence originates from a young man in good health and CMV-seronegative. The rearranged segments are TRBV15 and TRBJ2-5; a tentative D call is TRBD2 (5 bases match). The sequenced material came from PBMCs. The sequenced DNA: TGTGCCACTCTTTCGGGGGAGACCCAGTACTTC. Translation gives CATLSGETQYF. The entire variable domain, with the stretches around the CDR3 drawn from the reference TRBV15 and TRBJ2-5 proteins, is DAMVIQNPRYQVTQFGKPVTLSCSQTLNHNVMYWYQQKSSQAPKLLFHYYDKDFNNEADTPDNFQSRRPNTSFCFLDIRSPGLGDTAMYLCATLSGETQYFGPGTRLLVL.